Listed below are T cell receptor beta chains from one sample, sequenced in a study of regulatory T cells in long-lasting Graves disease. TCRdb reanalysed the multiplex PCR reads using MiXCR and keeps one entry per CDR3 protein. The sample carries about 460,000 distinct CDR3 sequences, 22% recorded once. The source was peripheral blood mononuclear cells (PBMCs), collected when the disease was refractory, from a patient treated with antithyroid drugs. The receptors derive from a female donor with Graves disease. Each CDR3 is given without its conserved first and last residue.

CDR3aa: ASSIAGTATYEQY
v_gene: TRBV19

CDR3aa: AISENSNQPQH
v_gene: TRBV10-3

CDR3aa: SARLDRDQPQH
v_gene: TRBV20-1

CDR3aa: ASSLVGTADTEAF
v_gene: TRBV5-1

CDR3aa: ASSLPGTGTSGANVLT
v_gene: TRBV7-8

CDR3aa: ASSTRVTSPNYGYT
v_gene: TRBV9

CDR3aa: ASSDRGALAKNIQY
v_gene: TRBV6-2/TRBV6-3

CDR3aa: ASSQDPWSSGANVLT
v_gene: TRBV3-1

CDR3aa: ASSAYSGSVPEQY
v_gene: TRBV12-3/TRBV12-4

CDR3aa: SARGWGNSPLH
v_gene: TRBV20-1

CDR3aa: ASSGGAATSDIQY
v_gene: TRBV6-2/TRBV6-3

CDR3aa: ASNLNRQEPSGANVLT
v_gene: TRBV6-1

CDR3aa: ASSLDRGLAQPQH
v_gene: TRBV12-3/TRBV12-4

CDR3aa: ASRGVNQETQY
v_gene: TRBV19

CDR3aa: ASSSTTGQGQVYEQY
v_gene: TRBV13

CDR3aa: ASSEGGWDDPYEQY
v_gene: TRBV2

CDR3aa: ATETVFYGYT
v_gene: TRBV19

CDR3aa: ATTSGRQAKNIQY
v_gene: TRBV6-1